A selection of T cell receptor beta chains follows, all from one sample in a study of shared clonotypes between healthy human individuals. The data were produced by immunoSEQ multiplex PCR, yet TCRdb's version contains in-frame clones alone and is incomplete. The table lists about 820,000 clones, 90% to 95% of them singletons. The sequencing sample was made of naive CD8+ T cells sorted from blood. The source of these receptors is a man younger than 45 in good health. CDR3s include the opening cysteine and the closing phenylalanine or tryptophan. The D gene is left open where the match is weak. Clone size is not always given. Where it is, it says once, few, many or a class for expanded clones.

D	V	J	size	DNA	CDR3
TRBD2	TRBV6-1	TRBJ2-1	-	TGTGCCAGCAGTGAGGGACTAGCGGTTGATGAGCAGTTCTTC	CASSEGLAVDEQFF
TRBD2	TRBV27	TRBJ2-1	once	TGTGCCAGCAGTTTTCGCAGGGCGGGAGGGTTCTCGGATGAGCAGTTCTTC	CASSFRRAGGFSDEQFF
-	TRBV2	TRBJ2-1	-	TGTGCCAGCAGTGATTCCTACAATGAGCAGTTCTTC	CASSDSYNEQFF
-	TRBV19	TRBJ1-2	once	TGTGCCAGTAGTATAGGGGGAGCGAGTGGCTACACCTTC	CASSIGGASGYTF
TRBD1	TRBV10-1	TRBJ2-5	-	TGCGCCAGCAGTGACCCCCTCGAGGGACAGGGCATTAGGGAGACCCAGTACTTC	CASSDPLEGQGIRETQYF
-	TRBV5-6	TRBJ2-3	-	TGTGCCAGCAGCTTGGAAGTGGTTGGGGCCCGACTCACAGATACGCAGTATTTT	CASSLEVVGARLTDTQYF
-	TRBV6-6	TRBJ2-5	-	TGTGCCAGCAGTAACCGCCGGGACGACGTCCGGGAGACCCAGTACTTC	CASSNRRDDVRETQYF
TRBD1	TRBV7-9	TRBJ2-7	-	TGTGCCAGCAGCCCAAGGGACAGTTCCTACGAGCAGTACTTC	CASSPRDSSYEQYF
-	TRBV29-1	TRBJ2-1	-	TGCAGCGTTGGGGGGATAGCGATGGATGAGCAGTTCTTC	CSVGGIAMDEQFF
-	TRBV2	TRBJ2-7	-	TGTGCCAGCAGTGAAGGCACAGCCTACGAGCAGTACTTC	CASSEGTAYEQYF
-	TRBV6-1	TRBJ2-7	-	TGTGCCAGCACCCCTCCGACCGCTTACGAGCAGTACTTC	CASTPPTAYEQYF
TRBD2	TRBV28	TRBJ2-3	-	TGTGCCAGCAGTTTGAGGGCGGGAGACATAGATACGCAGTATTTT	CASSLRAGDIDTQYF
TRBD1	TRBV5-6	TRBJ1-2	-	TGTGCCAGCAGCATCTATCTAGGACAGGGGCCTACTAACTATGGCTACACCTTC	CASSIYLGQGPTNYGYTF
-	TRBV6-4	TRBJ1-1	-	TGTGCCAGCAGTGAGACGGGGGGCGGCACTGAAGCTTTCTTT	CASSETGGGTEAFF
-	TRBV28	TRBJ2-7	-	TGTGCCAGCAGCCCCCCCGACAGGAACTACGAGCAGTACTTC	CASSPPDRNYEQYF
TRBD1	TRBV5-6	TRBJ2-7	-	TGTGCCAGCAGCTCTGCGGGACAGGGGAGGGAGCAGTACTTC	CASSSAGQGREQYF
-	TRBV7-9	TRBJ1-2	-	TGTGCCAGCAGCTTAGGCCGGCTAAAGGGCTATGGCTACACCTTC	CASSLGRLKGYGYTF
-	TRBV21-1	TRBJ2-7	-	TGTGCCAGCAGGGACCGGGACAGAACCTACGAGCAGTACTTC	CASRDRDRTYEQYF
-	TRBV27	TRBJ2-7	-	TGTGCCAGCAGTTCCGGGGTCTCCTACGAGCAGTACTTC	CASSSGVSYEQYF
TRBD1	TRBV5-4	TRBJ1-4	-	TGTGCCAGCAGCTTGATTGGACAGGGCGAGGAAAAACTGTTTTTT	CASSLIGQGEEKLFF
TRBD1	TRBV5-1	TRBJ2-5	-	TGCGCCAGCAGCCTCACAGGGGCAGAGACCCAGTACTTC	CASSLTGAETQYF
TRBD2	TRBV10-3	TRBJ2-7	once	TGTGCCATCAAGGTCCGCGGGAGTCTTTACGAGCAGTACTTC	CAIKVRGSLYEQYF
-	TRBV6-5	TRBJ1-1	-	TGTGCCAGCAGCCTGGCCACGATGAACACTGAAGCTTTCTTT	CASSLATMNTEAFF
-	TRBV21-1	TRBJ1-2	-	TGTGCCAGCCCCCGGCCCGGGGGCTATGGCTACACCTTC	CASPRPGGYGYTF
-	TRBV4-1	TRBJ2-7	-	TGCGCCAGCAGCCAAGGTTCAGCGACAATTCTGTCCTACGAGCAGTACTTC	CASSQGSATILSYEQYF
-	TRBV25-1	TRBJ2-1	-	TGTGCCAGCAGTGACATCGAGGGCTTCTACAATGAGCAGTTCTTC	CASSDIEGFYNEQFF
TRBD2	TRBV4-1	TRBJ2-7	-	TGCGCCAGCAGACCGGGACTAGCGGATAGCTCCTACGAGCAGTACTTC	CASRPGLADSSYEQYF
-	TRBV9	TRBJ2-2	-	TGTGCCAGCAGTGGTGGGGGCCAAAACACCGGGGAGCTGTTTTTT	CASSGGGQNTGELFF
-	TRBV7-9	TRBJ2-5	-	TGTGCCAGCAGCCTAACCATGGGACAACCTTCGGAGACCCAGTACTTC	CASSLTMGQPSETQYF
-	TRBV7-9	TRBJ1-1	-	TGTGCCAGCAGCTCGAGCGACAGAGCCAAAATGAACACTGAAGCTTTCTTT	CASSSSDRAKMNTEAFF
-	TRBV7-9	TRBJ2-1	-	TGTGCCAGCGCTTCGTCTGGGGACCGGGGGCGGGATGAGCAGTTCTTC	CASASSGDRGRDEQFF
TRBD2	TRBV13	TRBJ2-2	-	TGTGCCAGCAGCTTAAGACTAGCGGGAGGCACCGGGGAGCTGTTTTTT	CASSLRLAGGTGELFF
TRBD1	TRBV15	TRBJ2-1	-	TGTGCCACCAGCAATCCACACGCTCGGACAGGGTGGGATGAGCAGTTCTTC	CATSNPHARTGWDEQFF
-	TRBV28	TRBJ1-4	-	TGTGCCAGCAGTTTGGAAAGGTACCCAACTAATGAAAAACTGTTTTTT	CASSLERYPTNEKLFF
-	TRBV13	TRBJ2-2	once	TGTGCCAGCAGCTTAAGGGGAGGGGGCACCGGGGAGCTGTTTTTT	CASSLRGGGTGELFF
TRBD2	TRBV10-3	TRBJ2-5	-	TGTGCCATCAGTGAGCTACTAGCGGAGGGGTACCAAGAGACCCAGTACTTC	CAISELLAEGYQETQYF